The 11 T cell receptor beta chains below were found in one sample sequenced in a study of OX40 agonist ivuxolimab in advanced cancers. The protocol was immunoSEQ multiplex PCR, while the TCRdb copy is restricted to in-frame clones and leaves out a portion. The data hold nearly 85,000 clones, with less than 90% observed a single time. The source material was CD4+ or CD8+ T cells sorted from blood, sampled in a trial of the OX40 agonist ivuxolimab. The receptors come from an adult with an advanced solid tumor such as melanoma, head and neck, liver or kidney cancer.

This clone is medium-sized in the sample. The V gene is TRBV29-1, the J gene TRBJ2-7; tentative D call: TRBD1 (5 bases). Germline V lookup: CDR1 SQVTM, CDR2 ANQGSEA. V was cut by 2 bases and J by 3 bases, with 17 bases left in between. CDR3 length equals 15 residues. For the CDR3, the DNA is TGCAGCGTTGAATCGGCCGGAGTCAGGGACTACGAGCAGTACTTC. Translating it yields CSVESAGVRDYEQYF.

This clone has only a few counts. The chain employs TRBV7-2 and TRBJ2-7; weak D call: TRBD2 (5 bases). V was pared by 2 bases and J by 3 bases, with 14 bases between. This CDR3 region has 15 residues. The germline CDR1 and CDR2 sequences are SGHTA and FQGNSA. This CDR3 is CASSLSGEGFYEQYF. In DNA, the CDR3 is TGTGCCAGCAGCTTAAGTGGCGAGGGATTCTACGAGCAGTACTTC.

V gene TRBV5-8 combines with J gene TRBJ1-4, with no clear D. CDR3 length: 15 residues. The V end lost 3 bases, the J end lost 5 bases, and 14 bases lay between the germline ends. Looked up from germline, CDR1 is SGHTS and CDR2 is YDEGEE. The CDR3 sequence: CASSWSDRPNEKLFF. CDR3 in DNA: TGTGCCAGCAGCTGGTCGGACCGACCCAATGAAAAACTGTTTTTT.

The chain links TRBV7-2 to TRBJ2-3; D is possibly TRBD2 (7 bases). The CDR3 has 15 residues. V lost 4 bases and J 7 bases, leaving 18 bases between the germline ends. Germline assignment: CDR1 SGHTA and CDR2 FQGNSA. The CDR3 reads CASSSVGGGMNTQYF. The CDR3 coding sequence is TGTGCCAGCAGCTCCGTTGGGGGGGGCATGAATACGCAGTATTTT.

The DNA for the CDR3 is TGTGCCAGCAGGATGGGGACAGCTTTGTTGTATGGCTACACCTTC. This sequence encodes CASRMGTALLYGYTF. The chain combines TRBV6-5 with TRBJ1-2, with TRBD1 identical over 7 bases. With 6 bases clipped from V and 5 bases from J, the junction kept 12 bases outside the gene matches. CDR3 size: 15 residues. Germline assignment: CDR1 MNHEY and CDR2 SVGAGI.

The chain is built from TRBV30 and TRBJ2-3, with 7 bases that match TRBD2. The CDR3 extends over 16 amino acids. Trimming removed 0 bases from V and 1 base from J; junction bases left unmatched: 7. Germline values: CDR1 GTSNPN, CDR2 SVGIG (reference sequence). CDR3 protein: CAWSVLGAGGTDTQYF. CDR3 nucleotides: TGTGCCTGGAGTGTACTCGGGGCGGGGGGCACAGATACGCAGTATTTT.

CDR3 sequence (DNA): TGTGCCAGCAGCTTGACGGGAAGCTCTGGGGCCAACGTCCTGACTTTC. Protein product: CASSLTGSSGANVLTF. The rearrangement links TRBV7-8 to TRBJ2-6, with D possibly matching TRBD2 (5 bases). Germline V lookup: CDR1 SGHVS, CDR2 FQNEAQ. Trimming left V 3 bases short and J 0 bases short, with 9 bases between. The CDR3 consists of 16 residues.

The chain combines TRBV6-5 with TRBJ1-1, with no clear D. The CDR3 has 12 amino acids. Germline V lookup: CDR1 MNHEY, CDR2 SVGAGI. Trimming took off 2 bases at V and 0 bases at J, with 1 base between the two ends. The CDR3 region has the DNA TGTGCCAGCAGTTACGTGAACACTGAAGCTTTCTTT. This translates into CASSYVNTEAFF.

The chain combines TRBV29-1 with TRBJ2-3; the D call may be TRBD1 or TRBD2 (6 bases each). CDR3 size: 18 residues. V lost 4 bases and J lost 1, with 24 bases in between. Per germline, CDR1 SQVTM and CDR2 ANQGSEA. The chain's CDR3 is CSVAGRQDLPSGTDTQYF. Here the CDR3 DNA reads TGCAGCGTTGCCGGGAGACAGGACCTACCTAGCGGCACAGATACGCAGTATTTT.

In DNA, the CDR3 is TGTGCCAGCAGTTACGACAACTCTAACTATGGCTACACCTTC. Translated: CASSYDNSNYGYTF. The gene calls are TRBV6-5 and TRBJ1-2; D gene unclear. With 2 bases removed from V and 0 bases from J, the gap between germline ends came to 7 bases. The CDR3 covers 14 residues. CDR1 MNHEY and CDR2 SVGAGI come from the germline V gene.

This clone was counted a few times. The V call is TRBV18, the J call TRBJ2-1, with a tentative D call TRBD1 (6 bases). The length of the CDR3 is 15 residues. CDR1 KGHSH and CDR2 LQKENI come from the germline V gene. V lost 0 bases and J 7 bases, leaving 13 bases between the germline ends. The CDR3: CASSPPQGLSNEQFF. As DNA, the CDR3 is TGTGCCAGCTCACCACCCCAGGGGTTAAGTAATGAGCAGTTCTTC.